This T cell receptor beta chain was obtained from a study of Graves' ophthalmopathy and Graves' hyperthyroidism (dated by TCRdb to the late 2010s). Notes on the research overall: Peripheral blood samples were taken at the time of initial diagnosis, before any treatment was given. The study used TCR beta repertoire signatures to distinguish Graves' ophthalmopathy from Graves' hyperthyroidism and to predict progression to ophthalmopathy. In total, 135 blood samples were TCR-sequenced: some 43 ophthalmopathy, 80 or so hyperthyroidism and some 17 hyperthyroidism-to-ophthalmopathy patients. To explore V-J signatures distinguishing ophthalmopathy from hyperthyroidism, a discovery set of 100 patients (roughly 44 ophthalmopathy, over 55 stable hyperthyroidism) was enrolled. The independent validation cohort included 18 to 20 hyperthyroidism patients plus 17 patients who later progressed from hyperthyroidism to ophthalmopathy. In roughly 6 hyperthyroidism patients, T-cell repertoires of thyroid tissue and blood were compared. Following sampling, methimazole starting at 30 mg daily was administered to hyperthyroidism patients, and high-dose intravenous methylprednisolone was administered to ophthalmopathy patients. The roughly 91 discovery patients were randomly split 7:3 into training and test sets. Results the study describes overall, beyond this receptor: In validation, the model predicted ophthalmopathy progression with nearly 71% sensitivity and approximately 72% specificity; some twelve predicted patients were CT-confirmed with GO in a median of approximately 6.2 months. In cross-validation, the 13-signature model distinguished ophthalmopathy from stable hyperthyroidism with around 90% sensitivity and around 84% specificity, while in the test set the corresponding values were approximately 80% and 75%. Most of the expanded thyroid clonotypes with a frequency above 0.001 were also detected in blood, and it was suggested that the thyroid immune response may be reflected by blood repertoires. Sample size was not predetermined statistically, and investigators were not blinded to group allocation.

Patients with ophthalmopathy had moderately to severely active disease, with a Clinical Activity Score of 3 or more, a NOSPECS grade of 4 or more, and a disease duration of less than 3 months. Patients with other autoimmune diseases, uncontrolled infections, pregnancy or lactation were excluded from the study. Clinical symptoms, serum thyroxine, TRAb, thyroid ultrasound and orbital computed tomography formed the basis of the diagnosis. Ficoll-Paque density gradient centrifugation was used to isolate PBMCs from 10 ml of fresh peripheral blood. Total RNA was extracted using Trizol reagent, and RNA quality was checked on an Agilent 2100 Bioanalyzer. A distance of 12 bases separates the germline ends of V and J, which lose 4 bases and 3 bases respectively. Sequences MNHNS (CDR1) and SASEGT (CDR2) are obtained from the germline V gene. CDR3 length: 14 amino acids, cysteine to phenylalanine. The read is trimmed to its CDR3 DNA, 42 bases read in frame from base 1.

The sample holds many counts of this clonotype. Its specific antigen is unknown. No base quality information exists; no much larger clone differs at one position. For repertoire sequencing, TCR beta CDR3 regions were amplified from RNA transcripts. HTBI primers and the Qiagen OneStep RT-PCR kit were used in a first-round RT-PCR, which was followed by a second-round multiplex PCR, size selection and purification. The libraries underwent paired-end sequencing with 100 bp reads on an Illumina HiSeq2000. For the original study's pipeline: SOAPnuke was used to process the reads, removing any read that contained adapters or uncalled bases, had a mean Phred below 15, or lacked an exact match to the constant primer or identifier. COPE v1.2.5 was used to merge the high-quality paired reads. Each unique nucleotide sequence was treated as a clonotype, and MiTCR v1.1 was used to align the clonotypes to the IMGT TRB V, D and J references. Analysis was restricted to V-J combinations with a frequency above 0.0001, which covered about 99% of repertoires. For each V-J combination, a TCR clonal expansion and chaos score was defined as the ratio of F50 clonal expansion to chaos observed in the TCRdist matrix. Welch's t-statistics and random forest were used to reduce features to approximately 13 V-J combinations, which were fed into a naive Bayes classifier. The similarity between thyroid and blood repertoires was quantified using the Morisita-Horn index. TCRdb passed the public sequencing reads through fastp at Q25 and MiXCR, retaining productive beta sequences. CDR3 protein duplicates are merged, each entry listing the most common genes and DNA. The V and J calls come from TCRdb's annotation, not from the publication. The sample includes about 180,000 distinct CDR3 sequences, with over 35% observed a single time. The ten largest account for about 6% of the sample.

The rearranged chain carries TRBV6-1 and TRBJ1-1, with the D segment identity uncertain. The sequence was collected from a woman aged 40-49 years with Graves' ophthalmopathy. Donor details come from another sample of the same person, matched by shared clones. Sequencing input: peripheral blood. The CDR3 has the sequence CASSATRLDTEAFF. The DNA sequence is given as TGTGCCAGCAGTGCCACTCGGCTGGACACTGAAGCTTTCTTT.